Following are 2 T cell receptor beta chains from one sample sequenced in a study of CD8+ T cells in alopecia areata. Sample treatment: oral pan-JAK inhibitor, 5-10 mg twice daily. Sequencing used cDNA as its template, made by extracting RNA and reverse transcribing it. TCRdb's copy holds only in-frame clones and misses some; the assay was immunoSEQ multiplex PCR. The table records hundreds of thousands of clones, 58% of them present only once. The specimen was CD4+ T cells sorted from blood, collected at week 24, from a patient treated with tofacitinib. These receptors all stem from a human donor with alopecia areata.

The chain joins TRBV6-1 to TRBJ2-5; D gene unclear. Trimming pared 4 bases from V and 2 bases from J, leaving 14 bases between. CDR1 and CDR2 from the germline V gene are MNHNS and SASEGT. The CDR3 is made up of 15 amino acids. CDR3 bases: TGTGCCAGCAGTGGAGGCAGGATGACTCAAGAGACCCAGTACTTC. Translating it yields CASSGGRMTQETQYF.

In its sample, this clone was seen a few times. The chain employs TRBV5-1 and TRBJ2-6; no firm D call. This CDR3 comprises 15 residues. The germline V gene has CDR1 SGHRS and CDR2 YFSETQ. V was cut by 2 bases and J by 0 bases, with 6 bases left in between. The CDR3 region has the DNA TGCGCCAGCAGCTTTGACACCTCTGGGGCCAACGTCCTGACTTTC. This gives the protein CASSFDTSGANVLTF.